Each of the 5 T cell receptor beta chains below was sequenced from the same sample in a study of cytomegalovirus exposure and HLA in healthy donors. The PCR employed 60 Vbeta primers together with 13 Jbeta primers. Sequencing used immunoSEQ multiplex PCR; TCRdb keeps in-frame clones, though not all of them. The sample carries approximately 140,000 clones, 70% to 80% recorded once. Sequenced input: PBMCs. These receptors all come from a man aged 18 to 30 in good health and CMV-seronegative.

This chain uses TRBV5-1 with TRBJ2-1, with TRBD1 identical over 9 bases. The CDR3 extends over 14 amino acids. Germline V CDR1 and CDR2: SGHRS, YFSETQ. With V trimmed by 3 bases and J by 6 bases, 4 bases remained unmatched. The CDR3 nucleotides are TGCGCCAGCAGCTCACAGGGGGCGGGCAATGAGCAGTTCTTC. This translates into CASSSQGAGNEQFF. Combining the CDR3 with reference TRBV5-1 and TRBJ2-1 gives the whole variable domain KAGVTQTPRYLIKTRGQQVTLSCSPISGHRSVSWYQQTPGQGLQFLFEYFSETQRNKGNFPGRFSGRQFSNSRSEMNVSTLELGDSALYLCASSSQGAGNEQFFGPGTRLTVL.

This clone showed up just a few times. The V call is TRBV5-1, the J call TRBJ2-2, with a weak D call TRBD2 (6 bases). The germline gives CDR1 SGHRS, CDR2 YFSETQ. CDR3 length: 15 amino acids. The germline V and J ends were trimmed by 2 bases and 0 bases, with 8 bases remaining between them. CDR3 protein: CASSFTSPNTGELFF. The CDR3 bases are TGCGCCAGCAGCTTTACTAGCCCGAACACCGGGGAGCTGTTTTTT.

The J gene is TRBJ2-4, the V gene TRBV6-5; no definite D call. Germline CDR1 and CDR2: MNHEY and SVGAGI. The CDR3 has 15 residues. Trimming took 0 bases from V and 5 from J, leaving 11 bases between them. The CDR3 DNA is TGTGCCAGCAGTTACTCAGGAGAGTTCGAAAACATTCAGTACTTC. Translated: CASSYSGEFENIQYF.

This clone was detected only a few times. The chain has TRBV6-1 and TRBJ2-3; unclear D gene. V was clipped by 5 bases and J by 1 base, with 13 bases between them. Germline CDR1 MNHNS, CDR2 SASEGT. The CDR3 has 15 amino acids. CDR3 protein: CASSSPGSRTDTQYF. CDR3 DNA: TGTGCCAGCAGTTCCCCGGGTAGTCGCACAGATACGCAGTATTTT.

The rearrangement uses TRBV5-8 and TRBJ2-2; 13 bases are a match to TRBD2. Germline trimming cut 7 bases from V and 1 base from J; bases unmatched to any gene: 4. This CDR3 contains 16 residues. The germline V gene has CDR1 SGHTS and CDR2 YDEGEE. The CDR3 is CASRGLAGWNTGELFF. CDR3 in DNA: TGTGCCAGCCGGGGACTAGCGGGATGGAACACCGGGGAGCTGTTTTTT.